The 19 T cell receptor beta chains given below trace back to one sample, sequenced in a study of memory CD4+ T cells and cytomegalovirus serostatus. Libraries were prepared by immunoSEQ multiplex PCR; TCRdb keeps only in-frame clonotypes and omits some of them. The sample shows tens of thousands of clones, about 80% of them seen only once. The sort gate was single viable CD3+CD4+CD8-CD45RO+ cells for memory CD4+ T cells. Sequenced input: memory CD4+ T cells from blood. These receptors all come from an adult in good health and CMV-seronegative.

There are a few counts of this clone. This rearrangement joins TRBV27 to TRBJ2-1; 9 bases fit TRBD2. Per the germline V gene, CDR1 is MNHEY and CDR2 is SMNVEV (reference sequence). The CDR3 contains 13 residues. V lost 3 bases to trimming and J lost 10 bases; unmatched junction nucleotides: 4. The CDR3 reads CASSLITSGEQFF. CDR3 sequence (DNA): TGTGCCAGCAGTTTGATAACTAGCGGGGAGCAGTTCTTC.

The CDR3 sequence is CASSLTAVFNSPLHF. The CDR3 DNA follows: TGTGCCAGCAGTTTAACGGCAGTCTTTAACTCACCCCTCCACTTT. The J gene is TRBJ1-6, the V gene TRBV27; D remains ambiguous. This CDR3 comprises 15 residues. Trimming took off 2 bases at V and 10 bases at J, with 15 bases between the two ends. Germline CDR1 and CDR2: MNHEY and SMNVEV (reference sequence).

The V call is TRBV18, the J call TRBJ1-4; 7 bases align to TRBD1. CDR1 KGHSH and CDR2 LQKENI come from the germline V gene. Trimming at V came to 6 bases and at J to 6 bases, leaving 10 bases not matched to a gene. The CDR3 is 15 amino acids. CDR3 nucleotides: TGTGCCAGCTCTCCTTTTCAGGGGGAGGATGAAAAACTGTTTTTT. It codes for CASSPFQGEDEKLFF.

The J gene is TRBJ1-6, the V gene TRBV23-1, with 7 nucleotides matching TRBD1. Being an ORF, TRBV23-1 has a function that is uncertain. V lost 6 bases to trimming and J lost 3 bases; unmatched junction nucleotides: 17. The CDR3 consists of 19 residues. CDR3 nucleotide sequence: TGCGCCAGCAGCGACCCTTATGCCGGGACAGTCCTCTATAATTCACCCCTCCACTTT. It codes for CASSDPYAGTVLYNSPLHF.

The CDR3 sequence is CASSLAGTEAFF. Here the CDR3 DNA reads TGTGCCAGCAGCTTGGCAGGCACTGAAGCTTTCTTT. This chain joins TRBV11-1 and TRBJ1-1; D remains unclear. The V gene's germline CDR1 is SGHAT and CDR2 FQDESV (reference sequence). V was pared by 3 bases and J by 4 bases, with 6 bases between. CDR3 length: 12 residues.

CDR3 nucleotide sequence: TGTGCCAGCAGTCAGGGTTTAGGTGGCGGCTACACCTTC. Translation: CASSQGLGGGYTF. This rearrangement joins TRBV28 to TRBJ1-2; a possible D gene is TRBD1 (5 bases). CDR3 size: 13 residues. V lost 5 bases and J lost 8, with 15 bases in between. Per the germline V gene, CDR1 is MDHEN and CDR2 is SYDVKM.

The V call is TRBV11-3, the J call TRBJ1-6; D remains unclear. CDR3 length: 14 residues. Trimming pared 6 bases from V and 8 bases from J, leaving 14 bases between. Germline values: CDR1 SGHNT, CDR2 YENEEA. The DNA for the CDR3 is TGTGCCAGCAGTCGGAACTTGGGGTATTCACCCCTCCACTTT. Amino acids: CASSRNLGYSPLHF.

The rearrangement joins TRBV5-6 to TRBJ2-6; D call uncertain. This CDR3 comprises 16 residues. Germline CDR1 reads SGHDT; CDR2 reads YYEEEE. V lost 0 bases and J lost 2, with 9 bases in between. The CDR3 DNA follows: TGTGCCAGCAGCTTGGATATGTCGCCTGGGGCCAACGTCCTGACTTTC. Amino acid sequence: CASSLDMSPGANVLTF. Filled out from reference TRBV5-6 and TRBJ2-6, the complete variable domain reads DAGVTQSPTHLIKTRGQQVTLRCSPKSGHDTVSWYQQALGQGPQFIFQYYEEEERQRGNFPDRFSGHQFPNYSSELNVNALLLGDSALYLCASSLDMSPGANVLTFGAGSRLTVL.

CDR3 nucleotide sequence: TGCGCCAGCAGCTTAAGGCAGATGAACACTGAAGCTTTCTTT. Protein: CASSLRQMNTEAFF. This sequence joins TRBV5-1 and TRBJ1-1; D not resolved. Germline CDR1 reads SGHRS; CDR2 reads YFSETQ. V shed 2 bases and J shed 0 bases, with 8 bases lying between them. CDR3 size: 14 residues.

The V call is TRBV6-5, the J call TRBJ1-3, with D unresolved. The CDR3 totals 14 residues. The V gene's germline CDR1 is MNHEY and CDR2 SVGAGI. The V end lost 6 bases, the J end lost 0 bases, and 9 bases lay between the germline ends. The CDR3 loop reads CASSPSHSGNTIYF. CDR3 DNA: TGTGCCAGCAGCCCCAGCCACTCTGGAAACACCATATATTTT.

CDR3 amino acids: CASKITTHNEQFF. CDR3 nucleotide sequence: TGCGCCAGCAAGATCACTACCCACAATGAGCAGTTCTTC. This chain links TRBV10-2 with TRBJ2-1; D is ambiguous. There are 13 residues in the CDR3. Germline lookup yields CDR1 WSHSY and CDR2 SAAADI. Trimming cost V 7 bases and J 5 bases, with 12 bases left between them.

The CDR3 DNA sequence: TGTGCCACCAGCAGAGATCTGGTTAGCGGGGGGCATGAGCAGTTCTTC. Translated, it gives CATSRDLVSGGHEQFF. The V and J genes are TRBV15 and TRBJ2-1; TRBD2 aligns across 10 bases. The CDR3 consists of 16 residues. Germline V gives CDR1 LNHNV, CDR2 YYDKDF (reference sequence). Trimming at V came to 0 bases and at J to 8 bases, leaving 7 bases not matched to a gene.

This chain connects TRBV10-3 to TRBJ2-3; the D gene could be TRBD1 or TRBD2 (5 bases each). Trimming took 6 bases from V and 4 from J, leaving 23 bases between them. Per germline, CDR1 ENHRY and CDR2 SYGVKD. CDR3 length equals 17 residues. This CDR3 reads CAISEGASLRLPDTQYF. For the CDR3, the DNA is TGTGCCATCAGCGAAGGGGCTAGCTTAAGACTCCCAGATACGCAGTATTTT.

The chain has TRBV14 and TRBJ1-1, with TRBD1 matching over 7 bases. This CDR3 has 15 amino acids. V dropped 3 bases and J dropped 4; count of bases not matched to a gene: 8. Germline V CDR1 and CDR2: SGHDN, FVKESK. Here the CDR3 DNA reads TGTGCCAGCAGCCAGATGTGGACAGGCGGCACTGAAGCTTTCTTT. Translating gives CASSQMWTGGTEAFF. Variable domain in full (rest from reference TRBV14 and TRBJ1-1): EAGVTQFPSHSVIEKGQTVTLRCDPISGHDNLYWYRRVMGKEIKFLLHFVKESKQDESGMPNNRFLAERTGGTYSTLKVQPAELEDSGVYFCASSQMWTGGTEAFFGQGTRLTVV.

The rearrangement uses TRBV5-4 and TRBJ2-2, with D perhaps TRBD2 (5 bases). V dropped 2 bases and J dropped 6 bases, with 14 bases sitting between them. The CDR3 has 15 amino acids. Germline assignment: CDR1 SGHNT and CDR2 YYREEE (reference sequence). CDR3 loop: CASSLRGDYSGELFF. DNA for the CDR3: TGTGCCAGCAGCTTACGAGGTGACTACTCCGGGGAGCTGTTTTTT.

J is TRBJ1-5 and V is TRBV12-5, with TRBD1 as a possible D gene (5 bases). V gave up 4 bases and J gave up 9 bases, with 28 bases separating them. Germline CDR1 LGHNT, CDR2 FRNRAP. This CDR3 contains 18 residues. The CDR3 coding sequence is TGTGCTAGTGGTTACAATGCCATTGCCCAGGGCAGCAAAGGGCCCCAGCATTTT. Translating gives CASGYNAIAQGSKGPQHF. The whole variable domain, filled in from reference TRBV12-5 and TRBJ1-5, reads DARVTQTPRHKVTEMGQEVTMRCQPILGHNTVFWYRQTMMQGLELLAYFRNRAPLDDSGMPKDRFSAEMPDATLATLKIQPSEPRDSAVYFCASGYNAIAQGSKGPQHFGDGTRLSIL.

The chain joins TRBV7-3 to TRBJ2-3; D unresolved. The germline CDR1 and CDR2 sequences are SGHTA and FQGTGA. V was clipped by 3 bases and J by 4 bases, with 11 bases between them. This CDR3 spans 14 amino acids. CDR3 residues: CASSFSPGSDTQYF. CDR3 DNA sequence: TGTGCCAGCAGCTTCAGCCCCGGCTCAGATACGCAGTATTTT. Together with reference TRBV7-3 and TRBJ2-3, the CDR3 gives the full variable domain: GAGVSQTPSNKVTEKGKYVELRCDPISGHTALYWYRQSLGQGPEFLIYFQGTGAADDSGLPNDRFFAVRPEGSVSTLKIQRTERGDSAVYLCASSFSPGSDTQYFGPGTRLTVL.

This clone has just a few counts. V gene TRBV18 combines with J gene TRBJ2-7; tentative D call: TRBD2 (6 bases). The CDR3 contains 14 residues. Germline loops: CDR1 KGHSH, CDR2 LQKENI. Trimming stripped 2 bases from V and 3 bases from J, with 11 bases between. The DNA for the CDR3 is TGTGCCAGCTCACCAGGACTAACAAACTACGAGCAGTACTTC. As protein: CASSPGLTNYEQYF.

This rearrangement joins TRBV6-6 to TRBJ2-6; D unresolved. The germline V gene encodes CDR1 MNHNY and CDR2 SVGAGI (reference sequence). This CDR3 spans 14 amino acids. Between the trimmed V and J ends, which lost 1 base and 3 bases, there was a span of 4 bases. This chain's CDR3 is CASSYLDGANVLTF. The CDR3 region has the DNA TGTGCCAGCAGTTACTTGGATGGGGCCAACGTCCTGACTTTC.